This TCR beta chain appears in the sequencing data of a study of CD8 T cells in ankylosing spondylitis (dated by TCRdb to 2017 to 2019). Background on the whole study: The study profiled T cell receptor beta repertoires in healthy donors and ankylosing spondylitis patients to find disease-linked TCR variants. The full study cohort comprised around 23 ankylosing spondylitis patients and 110 or so healthy donors. Peripheral blood was sampled, and synovial fluid was also collected from ankylosing spondylitis patients. What the authors observed across the whole study: According to the report, matched synovial fluid samples from ankylosing spondylitis patients were significantly enriched for the disease-linked clones. The disease-linked clones had a CD8+ phenotype and were found at relatively low frequencies in peripheral blood. Blood from ankylosing spondylitis patients appeared to be characterized by a TCR beta motif composed of 7 to 9 highly homologous amino acid variants. Some motif variants were previously reported in synovial fluid and blood of reactive arthritis patients, suggesting common disease-initiation mechanisms.

Trimming removed 0 bases from V and 6 bases from J, leaving 8 bases between the germline ends. From its cysteine to its phenylalanine, the CDR3 spans 14 amino acids. The retained sequence is limited to the CDR3, 42 bases, with the frame set at the first base. CDR1 and CDR2 were assigned from the germline V gene (reference sequence) as LNHNV and YYDKDF. Sequencing was carried out with an Illumina HiSeq 2500. Quantitative 5'-RACE with molecular barcodes was used to prepare TCR beta libraries. Under the source paper's analysis protocol: A new computational method based on a probabilistic model of VDJ rearrangement was used to identify disease-linked TCR variants. The public reads were quality trimmed at Q25 with fastp and then assembled into clones with MiXCR by TCRdb, keeping productive beta chains. Each CDR3 protein appears once, grouped with its most common genes and DNA. V and J calls and clone size were set by TCRdb, not the authors. The sample data list fewer than 650,000 distinct CDR3 sequences, and roughly 13% of these were observed just once. The ten largest clones add up to nearly 7% of the sample.

This clonotype was recorded at least ten times. Its antigen specificity is not known. It has no much larger one-base neighbor in the sample; base qualities were not kept. The chain uses TRBV15 and TRBJ2-2, with the D gene not confidently named. Sequenced sample: blood, either unsorted or a sorted T cell fraction (not recorded which). The receptor was derived from a male donor with ankylosing spondylitis. In nucleotides, the sequence is TGTGCCACCAGCAGAGATGGAGCGTCCGGGGAGCTGTTTTTT. It encodes CATSRDGASGELFF.